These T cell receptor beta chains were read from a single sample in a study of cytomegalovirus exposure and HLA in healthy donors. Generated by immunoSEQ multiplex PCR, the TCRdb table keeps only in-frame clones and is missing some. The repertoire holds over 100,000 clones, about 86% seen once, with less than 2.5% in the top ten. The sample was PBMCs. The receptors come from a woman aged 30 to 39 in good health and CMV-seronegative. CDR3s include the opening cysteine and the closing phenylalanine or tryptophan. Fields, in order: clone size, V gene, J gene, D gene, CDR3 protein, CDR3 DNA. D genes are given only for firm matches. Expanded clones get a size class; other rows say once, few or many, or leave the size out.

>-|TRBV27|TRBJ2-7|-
CASMGSGDYEQYF
TGTGCCAGCATGGGGAGTGGGGACTACGAGCAGTACTTC
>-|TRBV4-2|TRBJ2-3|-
CASSPVRVIGTDTQYF
TGTGCCAGCAGCCCAGTTCGGGTGATCGGCACAGATACGCAGTATTTT
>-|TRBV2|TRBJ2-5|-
CASRRAGLGETQYF
TGTGCCAGCAGGCGTGCGGGGTTGGGAGAGACCCAGTACTTC
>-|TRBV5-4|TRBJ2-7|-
CASSLVGSNDEQYF
TGTGCCAGCAGCTTGGTCGGGAGTAACGACGAGCAGTACTTC
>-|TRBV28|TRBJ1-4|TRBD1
CASSSTGADEKLFF
TGTGCCAGCAGTTCGACAGGGGCGGATGAAAAACTGTTTTTT
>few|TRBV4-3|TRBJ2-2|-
CASSQDTSIGGELFF
TGCGCCAGCAGCCAAGATACTAGTATTGGCGGGGAGCTGTTTTTT
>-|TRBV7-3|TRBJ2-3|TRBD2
CATRRGGGSYTDTQYF
TGTGCCACGCGCCGTGGTGGCGGGAGTTACACAGATACGCAGTATTTT
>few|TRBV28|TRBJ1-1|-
CASSNTGTTEAFF
TGTGCCAGCAGTAATACAGGGACCACTGAAGCTTTCTTT
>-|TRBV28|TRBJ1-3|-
CASSLPISGNTIYF
TGTGCCAGCAGTTTACCTATCTCTGGAAACACCATATATTTT
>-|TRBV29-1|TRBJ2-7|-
CSVESGSNEQYF
TGCAGCGTTGAATCGGGGAGTAACGAGCAGTACTTC
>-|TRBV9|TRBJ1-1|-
CASSGRGTEAFF
TGTGCCAGCAGCGGCAGGGGAACTGAAGCTTTCTTT
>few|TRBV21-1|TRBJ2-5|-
CASSTGTGYQETQYF
TGTGCCAGCAGCACAGGGACAGGGTACCAAGAGACCCAGTACTTC
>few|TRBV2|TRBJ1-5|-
CASMPLAGGGRDQPQHF
TGTGCCAGCATGCCCCTTGCGGGGGGGGGCCGGGATCAGCCCCAGCATTTT
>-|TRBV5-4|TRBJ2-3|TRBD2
CASTLGGSITLNTDTQYF
TGTGCCAGCACCCTGGGGGGGAGCATAACCCTTAACACAGATACGCAGTATTTT
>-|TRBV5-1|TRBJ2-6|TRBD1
CASSLWTGNGANVLTF
TGCGCCAGCAGCTTGTGGACAGGCAATGGGGCCAACGTCCTGACTTTC
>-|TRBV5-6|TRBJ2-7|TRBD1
CASSLDRGFYEQYF
TGTGCCAGCAGCTTGGACAGGGGGTTCTACGAGCAGTACTTC
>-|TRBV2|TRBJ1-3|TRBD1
CATRDRAGNTIYF
TGTGCCACCCGGGACAGGGCTGGAAACACCATATATTTT
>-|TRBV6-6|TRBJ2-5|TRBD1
CASKDRAGGTQYF
TGTGCCAGCAAAGACAGGGCAGGAGGGACCCAGTACTTC
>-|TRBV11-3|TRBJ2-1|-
CARLWRRLSYNEQFF
TGTGCCCGTCTGTGGAGGCGTCTATCCTACAATGAGCAGTTCTTC
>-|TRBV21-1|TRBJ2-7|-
CASSKRGKVYEQYF
TGTGCCAGCAGCAAGCGAGGCAAGGTCTACGAGCAGTACTTC
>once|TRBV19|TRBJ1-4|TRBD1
CASSIRDSDEKLFF
TGTGCCAGTAGTATACGGGACAGCGATGAAAAACTGTTTTTT
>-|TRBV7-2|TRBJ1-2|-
CASSLSQAPLNGYTF
TGTGCCAGCAGCTTATCACAGGCCCCCCTGAATGGCTACACCTTC